Included here is one T cell receptor (beta chain) sequence, with context. This specimen comes from a study of blood T cell repertoires in COVID-19. Overall study: Sources were T cells, B-cell-depleted T cells, or PBMCs; the material itself was cDNA or gDNA.

This CDR3 has 11 amino acids. Deletions cut 7 bases from V and 6 bases from J, with 9 bases between. The germline CDR1 and CDR2 sequences are SQVTM and ANQGSEA. The assay was immunoSEQ multiplex PCR, and TCRdb's table has in-frame clones only and misses some. The table has 150,000 to 200,000 clones, about 81% seen once. The V and J genes are TRBV29-1 and TRBJ1-4; no firm D call. The receptor comes from a woman of 80 years or more with acute or convalescent COVID-19. The sequenced sample was peripheral blood. The CDR3 loop is CSGLADEKLFF. The CDR3 region has the DNA TGCAGCGGTCTAGCCGATGAAAAACTGTTTTTT. Looking up the rest from reference TRBV29-1 and TRBJ1-4 gives the full variable domain: SAVISQKPSRDICQRGTSLTIQCQVDSQVTMMFWYRQQPGQSLTLIATANQGSEATYESGFVIDKFPISRPNLTFSTLTVSNMSPEDSSIYLCSGLADEKLFFGSGTQLSVL.